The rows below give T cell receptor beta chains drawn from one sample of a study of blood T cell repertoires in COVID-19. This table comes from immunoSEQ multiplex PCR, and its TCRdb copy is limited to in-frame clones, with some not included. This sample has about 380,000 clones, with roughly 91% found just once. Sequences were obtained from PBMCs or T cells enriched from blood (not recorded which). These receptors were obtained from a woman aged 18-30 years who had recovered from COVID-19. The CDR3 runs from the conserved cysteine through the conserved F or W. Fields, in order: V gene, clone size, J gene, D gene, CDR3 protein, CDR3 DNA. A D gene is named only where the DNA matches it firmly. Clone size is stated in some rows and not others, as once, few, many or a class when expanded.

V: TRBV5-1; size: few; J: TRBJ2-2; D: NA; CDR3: CASSALAQPTGELFF; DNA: TGCGCCAGCAGCGCCCTAGCACAACCCACCGGGGAGCTGTTTTTT
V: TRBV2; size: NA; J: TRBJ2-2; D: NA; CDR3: CASKSDSEPNTGELFF; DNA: TGTGCCAGCAAGAGTGACAGCGAGCCGAACACCGGGGAGCTGTTTTTT
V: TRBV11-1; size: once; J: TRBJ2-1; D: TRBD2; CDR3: CASSERGNYNEQFF; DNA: TGTGCCAGCTCCGAGCGGGGAAACTACAATGAGCAGTTCTTC
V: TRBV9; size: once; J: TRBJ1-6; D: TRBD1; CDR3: CASSSHPLPGQASPLHF; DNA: TGTGCCAGCAGCTCTCACCCTCTACCGGGACAGGCTTCACCCCTCCACTTT
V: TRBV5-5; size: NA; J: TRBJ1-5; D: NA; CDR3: CASSQRGSGQPQHF; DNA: TGTGCCAGCAGCCAACGGGGATCCGGGCAGCCCCAGCATTTT
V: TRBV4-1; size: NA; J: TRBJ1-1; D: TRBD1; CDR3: CASSQGLGQANTEAFF; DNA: TGCGCCAGCAGCCAAGGATTAGGACAGGCCAACACTGAAGCTTTCTTT
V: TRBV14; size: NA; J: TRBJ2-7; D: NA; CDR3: CASSQATSGQYF; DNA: TGTGCCAGCAGCCAAGCAACCTCAGGGCAGTACTTC
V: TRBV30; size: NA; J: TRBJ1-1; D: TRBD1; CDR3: CAWSGGTRGRLDDFF; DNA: TGTGCCTGGAGTGGGGGGACCAGGGGGCGGCTGGATGATTTCTTT
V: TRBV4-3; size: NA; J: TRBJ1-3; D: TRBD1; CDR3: CASSHQTGDGNTIYF; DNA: TGCGCCAGCAGCCACCAGACAGGGGATGGAAACACCATATATTTT
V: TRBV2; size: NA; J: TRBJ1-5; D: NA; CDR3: CASKAGKSNQPQHF; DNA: TGTGCCAGCAAGGCAGGGAAGAGCAATCAGCCCCAGCATTTT
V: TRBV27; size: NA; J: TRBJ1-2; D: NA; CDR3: CASSLDGANYGYTF; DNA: TGTGCCAGCAGTTTAGACGGAGCTAACTATGGCTACACCTTC
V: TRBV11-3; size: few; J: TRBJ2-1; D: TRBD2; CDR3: CASSLDGGYEQFF; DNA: TGTGCCAGCAGCTTAGACGGGGGGTACGAGCAGTTCTTC
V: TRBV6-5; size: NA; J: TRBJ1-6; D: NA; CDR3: CASSYSYEGSPLHF; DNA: TGTGCCAGCAGTTACTCGTACGAGGGTTCACCCCTCCACTTT
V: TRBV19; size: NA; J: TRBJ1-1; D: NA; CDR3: CASQGWDTEAFF; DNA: TGTGCCAGCCAGGGATGGGACACTGAAGCTTTCTTT
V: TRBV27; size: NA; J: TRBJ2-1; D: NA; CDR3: CASSLGQGTNNEQFF; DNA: TGTGCCAGCAGTTTAGGGCAGGGCACCAACAATGAGCAGTTCTTC
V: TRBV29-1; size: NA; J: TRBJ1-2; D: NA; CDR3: CSVEISQGPYGYTF; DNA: TGCAGCGTTGAAATTTCGCAGGGCCCCTATGGCTACACCTTC
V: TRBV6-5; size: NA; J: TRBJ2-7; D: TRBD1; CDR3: CASSRGQSYEQYF; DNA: TGTGCCAGCAGTAGGGGACAGTCCTACGAGCAGTACTTC
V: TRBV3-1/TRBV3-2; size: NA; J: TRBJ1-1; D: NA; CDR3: CASSRMGQNTEAFF; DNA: TGTGCCAGCAGCCGTATGGGCCAGAACACTGAAGCTTTCTTT
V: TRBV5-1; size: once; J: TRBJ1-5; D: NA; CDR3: CASSLQGFENQPQHF; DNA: TGCGCCAGCAGCTTACAGGGCTTTGAAAATCAGCCCCAGCATTTT
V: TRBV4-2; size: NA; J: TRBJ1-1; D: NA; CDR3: CASSQFGGANTEAFF; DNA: TGTGCCAGCAGCCAATTCGGAGGCGCGAACACTGAAGCTTTCTTT
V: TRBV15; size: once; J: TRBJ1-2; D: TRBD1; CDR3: CATSPGTGRPGYTF; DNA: TGTGCCACCAGCCCTGGGACAGGGAGGCCTGGCTACACCTTC
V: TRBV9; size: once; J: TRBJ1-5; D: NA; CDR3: CASSVDSGFNQPQHF; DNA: TGTGCCAGCAGCGTAGACTCAGGGTTCAATCAGCCCCAGCATTTT
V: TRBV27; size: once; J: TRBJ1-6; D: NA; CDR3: CASSLRVKGDRRYNSPLHF; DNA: TGTGCCAGCAGTTTAAGGGTCAAGGGTGACAGGCGTTATAATTCACCCCTCCACTTT
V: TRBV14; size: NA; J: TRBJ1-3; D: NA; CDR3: CASSQVRGITGNTIYF; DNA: TGTGCCAGCAGCCAAGTTCGGGGAATCACTGGAAACACCATATATTTT
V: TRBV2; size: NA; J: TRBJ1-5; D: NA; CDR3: CASSGQSNSNQPQHF; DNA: TGTGCCAGCAGTGGACAGTCCAATAGCAATCAGCCCCAGCATTTT
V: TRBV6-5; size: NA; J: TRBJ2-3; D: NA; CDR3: CASSYSFSVTDTQYF; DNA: TGTGCCAGCAGTTACTCGTTTTCCGTCACAGATACGCAGTATTTT
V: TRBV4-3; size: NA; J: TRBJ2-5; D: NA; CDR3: CASSQKQGYQETQYF; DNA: TGCGCCAGCAGCCAAAAACAGGGCTACCAAGAGACCCAGTACTTC
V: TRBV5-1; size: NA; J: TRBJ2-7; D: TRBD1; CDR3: CASSRGQGGDEQYF; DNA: TGCGCCAGCAGTCGGGGACAGGGGGGCGACGAGCAGTACTTC
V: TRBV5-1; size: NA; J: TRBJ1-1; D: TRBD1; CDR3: CASSLTGVISTEAFF; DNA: TGCGCCAGCAGCTTAACAGGGGTAATATCGACTGAAGCTTTCTTT
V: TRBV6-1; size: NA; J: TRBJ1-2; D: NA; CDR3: CASSELGRAIYGYTF; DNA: TGTGCCAGCAGTGAACTCGGCAGGGCCATCTATGGCTACACCTTC
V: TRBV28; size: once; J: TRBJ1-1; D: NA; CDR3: CASSLAQGTFF; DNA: TGTGCCAGCAGTTTAGCACAGGGTACTTTCTTT
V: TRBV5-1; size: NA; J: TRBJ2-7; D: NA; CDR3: CASSLVGYEQYF; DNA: TGCGCCAGCAGCTTGGTCGGCTACGAGCAGTACTTC
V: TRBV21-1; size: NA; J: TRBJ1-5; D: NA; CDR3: CASSKKEERTIRYSNQPQHF; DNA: TGTGCCAGCAGCAAAAAAGAGGAGAGAACGATACGATATAGCAATCAGCCCCAGCATTTT
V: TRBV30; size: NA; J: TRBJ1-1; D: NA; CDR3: CALTGTEVTEAFF; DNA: TGTGCCTTGACGGGAACAGAGGTCACTGAAGCTTTCTTT
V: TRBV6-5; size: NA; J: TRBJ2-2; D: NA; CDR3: CASMAGRHTGELFF; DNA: TGTGCCAGCATGGCAGGGAGGCACACCGGGGAGCTGTTTTTT